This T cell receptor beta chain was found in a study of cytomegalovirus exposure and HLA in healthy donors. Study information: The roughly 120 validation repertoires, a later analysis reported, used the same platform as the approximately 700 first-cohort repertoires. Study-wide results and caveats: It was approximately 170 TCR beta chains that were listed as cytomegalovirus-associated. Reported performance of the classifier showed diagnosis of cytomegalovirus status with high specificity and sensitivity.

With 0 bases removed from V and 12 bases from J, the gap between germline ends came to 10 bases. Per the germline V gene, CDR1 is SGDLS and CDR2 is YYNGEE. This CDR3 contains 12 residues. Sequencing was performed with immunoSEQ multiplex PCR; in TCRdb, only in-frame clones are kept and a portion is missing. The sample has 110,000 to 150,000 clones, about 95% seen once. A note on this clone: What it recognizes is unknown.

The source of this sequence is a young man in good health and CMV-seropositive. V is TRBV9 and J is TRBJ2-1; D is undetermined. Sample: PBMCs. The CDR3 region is CASSVDLSRQFF. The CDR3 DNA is TGTGCCAGCAGCGTAGATCTGAGTAGGCAGTTCTTC.